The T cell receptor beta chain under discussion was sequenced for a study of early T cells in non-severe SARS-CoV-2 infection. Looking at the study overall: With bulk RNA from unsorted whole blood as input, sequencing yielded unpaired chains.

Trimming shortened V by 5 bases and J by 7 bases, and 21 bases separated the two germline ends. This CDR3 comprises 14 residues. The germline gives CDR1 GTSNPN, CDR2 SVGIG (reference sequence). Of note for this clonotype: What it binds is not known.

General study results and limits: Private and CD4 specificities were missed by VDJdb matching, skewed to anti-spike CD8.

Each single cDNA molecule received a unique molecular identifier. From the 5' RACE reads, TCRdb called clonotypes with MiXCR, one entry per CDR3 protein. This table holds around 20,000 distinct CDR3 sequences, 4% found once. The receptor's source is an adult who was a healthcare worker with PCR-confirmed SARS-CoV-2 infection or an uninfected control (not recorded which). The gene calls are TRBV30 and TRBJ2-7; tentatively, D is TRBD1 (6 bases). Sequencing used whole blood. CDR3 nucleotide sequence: TGTGCCTGGGATGGGATAGGGGGTCGAAGGGAGCAGTACTTC. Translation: CAWDGIGGRREQYF.